Listed below are T cell receptor beta chains from one sample, sequenced in a study of blood T cell repertoires in COVID-19. Assay: immunoSEQ multiplex PCR; the TCRdb copy retains only in-frame clones and omits some. The data show 230,000 or so clones, roughly 80% seen once. Specimen: PBMCs or T cells enriched from blood (not recorded which). Receptors originate from a man in his forties or fifties who had recovered from COVID-19. Both conserved end residues are part of each CDR3. A D gene is named only where the DNA matches it firmly. Clone sizes are given selectively: once, few, many, or a class where the clone is expanded.

j_gene,d_gene,abundance,v_gene,CDR3aa,CDR3nt
TRBJ2-5,NA,NA,TRBV7-9,CASSLAVGGGETQYF,TGTGCCAGCAGCTTAGCGGTGGGGGGTGGCGAGACCCAGTACTTC
TRBJ2-7,NA,NA,TRBV28,CASSLSSRAEQYF,TGTGCCAGCAGTTTATCTTCCAGGGCCGAGCAGTACTTC
TRBJ2-7,TRBD2,many,TRBV6-5,CASSPEWGEGYEQYF,TGTGCCAGCAGTCCCGAGTGGGGGGAGGGATACGAGCAGTACTTC
TRBJ1-5,TRBD1,NA,TRBV10-3,CAIRDGQGATQPQHF,TGTGCCATCAGGGACGGACAGGGGGCAACTCAGCCCCAGCATTTT
TRBJ1-4,NA,NA,TRBV5-1,CASSPRGGEKLFF,TGCGCCAGCAGCCCAAGGGGGGGTGAAAAACTGTTTTTT
TRBJ2-2,NA,NA,TRBV27,CASSYLLASGTGELFF,TGTGCCAGCAGTTACCTCCTAGCGTCGGGCACCGGGGAGCTGTTTTTT
TRBJ2-7,NA,NA,TRBV12-3/TRBV12-4,CASSSIAEQYF,TGTGCCAGCAGTTCCATCGCGGAGCAGTACTTC
TRBJ2-7,NA,NA,TRBV6-2/TRBV6-3,CASSHLGLNEQYF,TGTGCCAGCAGCCACCTCGGACTTAACGAGCAGTACTTC
TRBJ1-1,NA,few,TRBV4-2,CASSQAWGGMNTEAFF,TGTGCCAGCAGCCAAGCCTGGGGGGGGATGAACACTGAAGCTTTCTTT
TRBJ1-5,TRBD1,NA,TRBV6-5,CASRGTGGNNQPQHF,TGTGCCAGCCGGGGGACAGGGGGCAACAATCAGCCCCAGCATTTT
TRBJ2-7,NA,NA,TRBV20-1,CSAPLDWEQYF,TGCAGTGCTCCCCTTGACTGGGAGCAGTACTTC
TRBJ1-2,NA,few,TRBV7-6,CASSLDRVGYTF,TGTGCCAGCAGCTTAGACAGGGTCGGCTACACCTTC
TRBJ2-7,NA,few,TRBV7-2,CASNQGQRSYEQYF,TGTGCCAGCAACCAGGGTCAGAGGTCCTACGAGCAGTACTTC
TRBJ2-5,TRBD1,NA,TRBV27,CASSGTGVGGTQYF,TGTGCCAGCAGTGGGACAGGGGTCGGAGGGACCCAGTACTTC
TRBJ2-2,NA,once,TRBV11-3,CASSLDLGGELFF,TGTGCCAGCAGCCTAGATCTAGGCGGGGAGCTGTTTTTT
TRBJ2-1,NA,NA,TRBV7-6,CASSLGQVWNEQFF,TGTGCCAGCAGCTTAGGACAGGTATGGAATGAGCAGTTCTTC
TRBJ2-1,NA,few,TRBV7-9,CASSWGPGYQIYNEQFF,TGTGCCAGCAGCTGGGGCCCGGGTTACCAGATTTACAATGAGCAGTTCTTC
TRBJ2-1,NA,once,TRBV13,CASSLRAGRAYNEQFF,TGTGCCAGCAGCTTAAGGGCGGGAAGAGCCTACAATGAGCAGTTCTTC
TRBJ2-5,TRBD1,NA,TRBV19,CASSMSGGQGGETQYF,TGTGCCAGTAGTATGTCTGGGGGACAGGGGGGAGAGACCCAGTACTTC
TRBJ2-5,TRBD1,NA,TRBV27,CASSPGQGGETQYF,TGTGCCAGCAGTCCGGGACAGGGTGGAGAGACCCAGTACTTC
TRBJ2-7,NA,NA,TRBV6-1,CASSEARDFTYEQYF,TGTGCCAGCAGTGAAGCGAGAGACTTCACCTACGAGCAGTACTTC
TRBJ2-3,TRBD1,NA,TRBV5-1,CASSVQGQGADTQYF,TGCGCCAGCAGCGTGCAGGGACAGGGGGCTGATACACAGTATTTT
TRBJ2-3,TRBD2,once,TRBV7-8,CASSLAASGGPDTQYF,TGTGCCAGCAGCTTAGCGGCTAGCGGGGGGCCAGATACGCAGTATTTT
TRBJ2-3,TRBD1,NA,TRBV24-1,CATSSPGQGGDTQYF,TGTGCCACCAGCTCCCCGGGACAGGGAGGAGATACGCAGTATTTT
TRBJ2-3,NA,NA,TRBV11-2,CASSPTGAALSQYF,TGTGCCAGCAGCCCGACTGGGGCTGCATTATCGCAGTATTTT
TRBJ2-1,TRBD2,NA,TRBV15,CATAGLVYDEQFF,TGTGCCACCGCAGGACTAGTTTACGATGAGCAGTTCTTC
TRBJ2-5,NA,NA,TRBV11-1,CASSASRDWMTQYF,TGTGCCAGCAGCGCCTCCCGGGACTGGATGACCCAGTACTTC
TRBJ2-7,TRBD1,few,TRBV19,CASSRTWDRTLYEQYF,TGTGCCAGTAGTCGAACTTGGGACAGGACCCTCTACGAGCAGTACTTC
TRBJ2-7,NA,NA,TRBV7-3,CASSSPSVEDEQYF,TGTGCCAGCAGCTCGCCCTCCGTAGAGGACGAGCAGTACTTC
TRBJ1-4,TRBD1,NA,TRBV2,CASSGQGWGEKLFF,TGTGCCAGCAGCGGACAGGGGTGGGGTGAAAAACTGTTTTTT
TRBJ1-2,TRBD1,NA,TRBV19,CASSNRGPNYGYTF,TGTGCCAGTAGCAACAGGGGTCCGAACTATGGCTACACCTTC
TRBJ1-3,NA,NA,TRBV19,CASSMGLTGNTIYF,TGTGCCAGTAGTATGGGACTGACTGGAAACACCATATATTTT
TRBJ1-3,NA,NA,TRBV3-1/TRBV3-2,CASSQGRNSGNTIYF,TGTGCCAGCAGCCAGGGGAGAAACTCTGGAAACACCATATATTTT
TRBJ2-2,TRBD2,NA,TRBV5-1,CASSSLAGGNTGELFF,TGCGCCAGCAGCTCTCTAGCGGGAGGGAACACCGGGGAGCTGTTTTTT
TRBJ2-3,NA,NA,TRBV15,CATSRDGSPSTDTQYF,TGTGCCACCAGCAGAGATGGGAGTCCTAGCACAGATACGCAGTATTTT
TRBJ2-7,TRBD1,once,TRBV10-3,CAIKSGGTGGYEQYF,TGTGCCATCAAAAGTGGGGGTACAGGGGGGTACGAGCAGTACTTC
TRBJ2-3,TRBD1,NA,TRBV2,CASSDQGAQYF,TGTGCCAGCAGTGATCAGGGGGCGCAGTATTTT
TRBJ2-6,NA,NA,TRBV7-9,CATTLGAGANVLTF,TGTGCCACGACGCTGGGAGCTGGGGCCAACGTCCTGACTTTC
TRBJ2-1,NA,NA,TRBV7-8,CASSLVGGSYNEQFF,TGTGCCAGCAGCTTAGTAGGCGGGTCCTACAATGAGCAGTTCTTC
TRBJ1-6,TRBD1,NA,TRBV13,CASSPGTGGINSPLHF,TGTGCCAGCAGCCCCGGGACAGGGGGCATTAATTCACCCCTCCACTTT
TRBJ2-2,NA,NA,TRBV9,CASSPAGTLTGELFF,TGTGCCAGCAGCCCTGCAGGGACTCTCACCGGGGAGCTGTTTTTT
TRBJ1-4,NA,NA,TRBV5-1,CASSRDRAPGEKLFF,TGCGCCAGCAGCCGCGACCGGGCCCCGGGGGAAAAACTGTTTTTT
TRBJ1-4,NA,NA,TRBV30,CAWTGAINEKLFF,TGTGCCTGGACAGGGGCGATTAATGAAAAACTGTTTTTT
TRBJ2-2,TRBD1,NA,TRBV9,CASSPTRGQMNTGELFF,TGTGCCAGCAGCCCCACTAGGGGACAGATGAACACCGGGGAGCTGTTTTTT
TRBJ2-7,NA,NA,TRBV11-3,CASTYLGGNEQYF,TGTGCCAGCACCTATTTAGGGGGAAACGAGCAGTACTTC
TRBJ1-1,NA,NA,TRBV6-2/TRBV6-3,CASSWGGRVTEAFF,TGTGCCAGCAGTTGGGGGGGGCGGGTGACTGAAGCTTTCTTT
TRBJ1-6,NA,few,TRBV28,CASSLGQKNSPLHF,TGTGCCAGCAGTTTGGGACAAAAGAATTCACCCCTCCACTTT
TRBJ2-3,NA,NA,TRBV7-9,CASSLDSGNTDTQYF,TGTGCCAGCAGCTTGGACAGCGGGAACACAGATACGCAGTATTTT
TRBJ1-1,NA,NA,TRBV27,CASSQRGTVDTEAFF,TGTGCCAGCAGTCAAAGGGGGACCGTAGATACTGAAGCTTTCTTT
TRBJ1-1,NA,NA,TRBV18,CASSPPPDTEAFF,TGTGCCAGCTCACCTCCGCCGGACACTGAAGCTTTCTTT
TRBJ2-7,NA,once,TRBV18,CASRQRGSYEQYF,TGTGCCAGCCGTCAAAGGGGCTCCTACGAGCAGTACTTC
TRBJ1-1,NA,NA,TRBV6-5,CASRPGHPGTEAFF,TGTGCCAGCAGACCCGGACACCCAGGGACTGAAGCTTTCTTT
TRBJ2-7,TRBD2,NA,TRBV7-9,CASSLGIAGVREQYF,TGTGCCAGCAGCTTAGGGATAGCGGGAGTGAGGGAGCAGTACTTC
TRBJ2-3,NA,NA,TRBV9,CASSVAGATTDTQYF,TGTGCCAGCAGCGTTGCGGGGGCCACCACAGATACGCAGTATTTT
TRBJ2-4,TRBD2,NA,TRBV6-5,CASSYSAAGGKNIQYF,TGTGCCAGCAGTTACTCGGCAGCGGGGGGGAAAAACATTCAGTACTTC